This passage covers 10 T cell receptor beta chains from one sample sequenced in a study of patients and donors after allogeneic stem cell transplantation. One entry per CDR3 protein results from TCRdb running MiXCR on the RT-PCR reads. The repertoire holds around 82,000 distinct CDR3 sequences, 5% seen once, with approximately 2.5% in the top ten. Sequenced: blood, either unsorted or a sorted T cell fraction (not recorded which). Receptors originate from a human donor who was either an allogeneic HSCT recipient or a stem cell or donor lymphocyte infusion donor (not recorded which). It is not recorded whose cells these are; they may come from a transplant donor.

This clonotype was seen at least ten times. The chain uses TRBV27 and TRBJ1-6; D is uncertain. V was cut by 6 bases and J by 0 bases, with 6 bases left in between. This CDR3 has 14 residues. The germline gives CDR1 MNHEY, CDR2 SMNVEV (reference sequence). The CDR3 DNA reads as TGTGCCAGCAGGAGGAGCTCCTATAATTCACCCCTCCACTTT. Translation gives CASRRSSYNSPLHF.

This clonotype was seen ten or more times. V gene TRBV20-1 combines with J gene TRBJ2-3, with D possibly matching TRBD2 (5 bases). Trimming pared 4 bases from V and 1 base from J, leaving 15 bases between. CDR3 length: 15 residues. CDR1 is DFQATT, CDR2 SNEGSKA, per germline (reference sequence). The CDR3 coding sequence is TGCAGTGCTACCAAGAAAAAGAGGGGCACAGATACGCAGTATTTT. Translated, it gives CSATKKKRGTDTQYF.

The J gene is TRBJ1-5, the V gene TRBV6-1; no firm D call. This CDR3 region has 16 residues. V lost 4 bases to trimming and J lost 1 base, with 14 bases between them. The V gene's germline CDR1 is MNHNS and CDR2 SASEGT. CDR3 DNA: TGTGCCAGCAGTGGGACCGGACGGAGGAGCAATCAGCCCCAGCATTTT. Amino acids: CASSGTGRRSNQPQHF.

Ten or more counts support this clonotype. The rearrangement joins TRBV3-1 to TRBJ2-2, with TRBD2 as a possible D gene (5 bases). The CDR3 runs to 13 residues. Between the trimmed V and J ends, which lost 1 base and 6 bases, there was a span of 6 bases. Germline V gene sequence: CDR1 LGHDT, CDR2 YNNKEL (reference sequence). CDR3: CASSQVEAGELFF. The DNA for the CDR3 is TGTGCCAGCAGCCAAGTGGAGGCCGGGGAGCTGTTTTTT.

This clonotype occurred many times. This sequence joins TRBV29-1 and TRBJ2-5, with D perhaps being TRBD1 or TRBD2 (6 bases each). This CDR3 is 12 amino acids long. V gave up 7 bases and J gave up 3 bases, with 12 bases separating them. CDR1 and CDR2 from the germline V gene are SQVTM and ANQGSEA. CDR3: CSADGGKETQYF. The CDR3 DNA reads TGCAGCGCCGACGGGGGCAAAGAGACCCAGTACTTC. Based on the CDR3 plus reference TRBV29-1 and TRBJ2-5, the full variable domain is SAVISQKPSRDICQRGTSLTIQCQVDSQVTMMFWYRQQPGQSLTLIATANQGSEATYESGFVIDKFPISRPNLTFSTLTVSNMSPEDSSIYLCSADGGKETQYFGPGTRLLVL.

Many counts were recorded for this clonotype. The chain couples TRBV12-3 or TRBV12-4 to TRBJ1-5; 7 nucleotides line up with TRBD1. The ends lost 4 bases at V and 3 bases at J; junction bases unmatched: 9. The CDR3 extends over 16 amino acids. CDR3: CASSSGGGLNNQPQHF. The CDR3 bases are TGTGCCAGCAGTTCAGGGGGGGGGCTGAACAATCAGCCCCAGCATTTT.

This clonotype was counted a few times. This chain uses TRBV6-1 with TRBJ1-1, with 8 bases aligning to TRBD1. CDR3 length: 13 residues. The trim removed 0 bases at V and 11 bases at J, leaving 5 bases unmatched. Germline values: CDR1 MNHNS, CDR2 SASEGT. The CDR3 DNA follows: TGTGCCAGCAGTGAAGCTTGGACAGGGTTTGCTTTCTTT. Its protein is CASSEAWTGFAFF.

The chain carries TRBV4-2 and TRBJ1-6; D may be TRBD1 (5 bases). V shed 0 bases and J shed 6 bases, with 12 bases lying between them. The CDR3 covers 16 residues. The germline V gene encodes CDR1 LGHNA and CDR2 YNFKEQ. The CDR3 is CASSQEFGQGNSPLHF. CDR3 nucleotide sequence: TGTGCCAGCAGCCAAGAATTTGGCCAGGGTAATTCACCCCTCCACTTT.

This clonotype was detected a few times. As DNA, the CDR3 is TGCAGTGCTAGACCTGGACAGAACCAAGCCAAAAACATTCAGTACTTC. This gives the protein CSARPGQNQAKNIQYF. J is TRBJ2-4 and V is TRBV20-1, with D perhaps TRBD1 (6 bases). The CDR3 consists of 16 residues. The germline V gene encodes CDR1 DFQATT and CDR2 SNEGSKA (reference sequence). V shed 2 bases and J shed 0 bases, with 14 bases lying between them.

This clonotype was observed many times. The chain employs TRBV25-1 and TRBJ2-3, with TRBD2 identical over 10 bases. V was clipped by 3 bases and J by 6 bases; unmatched bases: 15. Germline V CDR1 and CDR2: MGHDK, SYGVNS. CDR3 length: 18 amino acids. CDR3 DNA: TGTGCCAGCAGTGACCCCGCGGGACTAGCGCACGGACGGGATACGCAGTATTTT. Its translation is CASSDPAGLAHGRDTQYF.